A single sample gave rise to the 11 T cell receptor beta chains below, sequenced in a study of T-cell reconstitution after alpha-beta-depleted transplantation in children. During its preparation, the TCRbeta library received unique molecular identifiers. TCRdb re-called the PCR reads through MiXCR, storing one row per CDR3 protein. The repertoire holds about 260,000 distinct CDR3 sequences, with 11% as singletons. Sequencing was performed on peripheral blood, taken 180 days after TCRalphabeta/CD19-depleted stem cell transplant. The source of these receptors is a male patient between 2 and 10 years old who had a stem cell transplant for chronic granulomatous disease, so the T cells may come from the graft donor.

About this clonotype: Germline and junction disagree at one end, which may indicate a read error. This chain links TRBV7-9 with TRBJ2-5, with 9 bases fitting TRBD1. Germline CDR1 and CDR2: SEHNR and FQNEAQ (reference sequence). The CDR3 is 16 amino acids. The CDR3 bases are TGTCCCAGCACCCCGGGGGACAGGGCGAGTTTAGAGACCCAGTACTTC. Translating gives CPSTPGDRASLETQYF.

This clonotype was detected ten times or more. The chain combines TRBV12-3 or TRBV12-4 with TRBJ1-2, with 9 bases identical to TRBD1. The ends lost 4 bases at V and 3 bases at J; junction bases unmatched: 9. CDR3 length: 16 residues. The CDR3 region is CASSSDRGIGHYGYTF. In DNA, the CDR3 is TGTGCCAGCAGTTCGGACAGGGGAATAGGGCACTATGGCTACACCTTC.

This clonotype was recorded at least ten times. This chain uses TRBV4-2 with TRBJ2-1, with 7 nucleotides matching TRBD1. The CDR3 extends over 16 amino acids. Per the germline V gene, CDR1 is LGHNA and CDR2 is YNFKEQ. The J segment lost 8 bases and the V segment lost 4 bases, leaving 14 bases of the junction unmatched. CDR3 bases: TGTGCCAGCAGCCCAGAGGGCCCGGGACAGTGGGATGAGCAGTTCTTC. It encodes CASSPEGPGQWDEQFF.

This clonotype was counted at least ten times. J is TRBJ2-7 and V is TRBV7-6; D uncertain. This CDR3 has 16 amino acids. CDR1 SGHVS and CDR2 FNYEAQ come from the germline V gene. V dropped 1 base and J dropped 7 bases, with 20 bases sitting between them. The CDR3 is CASSLGFRQTIREQYF. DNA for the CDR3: TGTGCCAGCAGCTTAGGGTTTAGGCAGACAATACGGGAGCAGTACTTC.

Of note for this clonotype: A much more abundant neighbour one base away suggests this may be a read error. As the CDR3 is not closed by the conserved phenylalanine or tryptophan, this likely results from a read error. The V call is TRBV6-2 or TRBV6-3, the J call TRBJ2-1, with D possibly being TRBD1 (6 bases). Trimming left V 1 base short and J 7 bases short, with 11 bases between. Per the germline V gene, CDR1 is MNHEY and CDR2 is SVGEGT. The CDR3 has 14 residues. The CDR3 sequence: CASSYLDRNNEQFS. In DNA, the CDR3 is TGTGCCAGCAGTTACTTGGACAGAAATAATGAGCAGTTCTCC.

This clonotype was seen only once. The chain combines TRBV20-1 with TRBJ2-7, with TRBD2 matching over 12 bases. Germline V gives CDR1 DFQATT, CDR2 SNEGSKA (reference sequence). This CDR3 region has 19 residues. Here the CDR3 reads CRASGGLAGGNGLSYEQYF. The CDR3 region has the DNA TGCAGGGCCTCGGGAGGGCTAGCGGGAGGGAACGGACTCTCCTACGAGCAGTACTTC.

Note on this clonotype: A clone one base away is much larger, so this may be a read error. The CDR3 loop is CTSSGAVQAITDTQYF. CDR3 nucleotides: TGCACCAGCAGCGGGGCGGTACAGGCAATCACAGATACGCAGTATTTT. The genes are TRBV5-1 and TRBJ2-3, with 7 positions matching TRBD2. CDR1 is SGHRS and CDR2 is YFSETQ in the germline V gene. The CDR3 runs 16 residues.

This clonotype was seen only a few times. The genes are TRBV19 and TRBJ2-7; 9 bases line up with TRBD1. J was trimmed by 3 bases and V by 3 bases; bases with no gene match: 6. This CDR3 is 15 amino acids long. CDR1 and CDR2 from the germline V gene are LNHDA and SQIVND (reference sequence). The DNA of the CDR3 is TGTGCCAGTAGTATCGGCCCGGGACAGGGCTACGAGCAGTACTTC. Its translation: CASSIGPGQGYEQYF.

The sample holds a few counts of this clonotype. The CDR3 DNA sequence: TGTGCCAGCAGCTTGGTTCAAGCGGGGGTCAATGAGCAGTTCTTC. Its protein product is CASSLVQAGVNEQFF. V usage is TRBV5-4 and J usage is TRBJ2-1; 8 nucleotides line up with TRBD2. The CDR3 spans 15 residues. In germline, CDR1 is SGHNT, CDR2 YYREEE (reference sequence). Trimming at V came to 0 bases and at J to 6 bases, leaving 5 bases not matched to a gene.

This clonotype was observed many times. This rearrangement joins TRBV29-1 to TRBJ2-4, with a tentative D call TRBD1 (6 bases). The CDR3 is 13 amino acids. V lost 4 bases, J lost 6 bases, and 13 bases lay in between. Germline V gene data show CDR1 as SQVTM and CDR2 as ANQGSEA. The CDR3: CSVGADRLNIQYF. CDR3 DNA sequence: TGCAGCGTTGGGGCGGACAGACTAAACATTCAGTACTTC. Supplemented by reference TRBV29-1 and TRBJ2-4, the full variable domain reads SAVISQKPSRDICQRGTSLTIQCQVDSQVTMMFWYRQQPGQSLTLIATANQGSEATYESGFVIDKFPISRPNLTFSTLTVSNMSPEDSSIYLCSVGADRLNIQYFGAGTRLSVL.

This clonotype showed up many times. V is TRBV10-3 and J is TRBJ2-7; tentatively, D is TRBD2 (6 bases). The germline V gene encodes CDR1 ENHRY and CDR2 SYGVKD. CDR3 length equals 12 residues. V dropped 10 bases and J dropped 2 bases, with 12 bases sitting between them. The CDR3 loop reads CATGVFTYEQYF. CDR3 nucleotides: TGTGCCACGGGAGTTTTTACCTACGAGCAGTACTTC.